One and the same sample provided the 26 T cell receptor beta chains below, sequenced in a study of blood T cell repertoires in COVID-19. Repertoires were generated with immunoSEQ multiplex PCR, while TCRdb's copy carries only in-frame clones and drops some. The top ten clones hold approximately 0.9% of a sample with around 470,000 clones, 89% of them seen once. The sample comprised peripheral blood. The receptors come from a man in his late teens or twenties with COVID-19, enrolled during active disease.

V and J are TRBV30 and TRBJ2-2, with 8 nucleotides matching TRBD2. J gave up 4 bases and V 4 bases, and 8 bases lay outside the gene matches. The V gene's germline CDR1 is GTSNPN and CDR2 SVGIG (reference sequence). This CDR3 has 15 residues. CDR3 sequence (DNA): TGTGCCTGGACCAACCTCGGGAGGGCCACCGGGGAGCTGTTTTTT. Translation: CAWTNLGRATGELFF.

This CDR3 is CASSLIGGRAVGTDTQYF. The CDR3 DNA is TGTGCCAGCAGCTTAATCGGCGGGAGGGCCGTGGGCACAGATACGCAGTATTTT. This sequence joins TRBV13 and TRBJ2-3, with 9 positions matching TRBD2. Germline loops: CDR1 PRHDT, CDR2 FYEKMQ (reference sequence). The CDR3 length is 18 residues. V was pared by 2 bases and J by 1 base, with 10 bases of the junction left unmatched. Full variable domain (remainder filled in from reference TRBV13 and TRBJ2-3): AAGVIQSPRHLIKEKRETATLKCYPIPRHDTVYWYQQGPGQDPQFLISFYEKMQSDKGSIPDRFSAQQFSDYHSELNMSSLELGDSALYFCASSLIGGRAVGTDTQYFGPGTRLTVL.

The genes are TRBV18 and TRBJ1-4; D not resolved. The V end was cut by 3 bases, the J end by 2 bases, with 16 bases between. Germline V gene lookup returns CDR1 KGHSH and CDR2 LQKENI. There are 17 residues in the CDR3. CDR3 residues: CASSPSGGGGTNEKLFF. The CDR3 DNA sequence: TGTGCCAGCTCACCTTCAGGCGGTGGCGGGACTAATGAAAAACTGTTTTTT.

The V gene is TRBV12-3 or TRBV12-4, the J gene TRBJ1-3; the D gene is possibly TRBD1 (5 bases). V lost 5 bases and J 6 bases, leaving 8 bases between the germline ends. This CDR3 comprises 12 residues. The CDR3 sequence: CASSNRLNTIYF. In DNA form, the CDR3 reads TGTGCCAGCAGTAACAGGTTAAACACCATATATTTT.

The J gene is TRBJ2-1, the V gene TRBV4-1; TRBD2 agrees at 12 bases. With V trimmed by 4 bases and J by 5 bases, 3 bases remained unmatched. This CDR3 contains 15 residues. Germline V gene sequence: CDR1 MGHRA, CDR2 YSYEKL. The CDR3 bases are TGCGCCAGCAGCCCTAGCGGGGGGGCGAACAATGAGCAGTTCTTC. Its protein product is CASSPSGGANNEQFF.

The chain joins TRBV5-4 to TRBJ2-7; 8 nucleotides agree with TRBD1. V was clipped by 4 bases and J by 2 bases; unmatched bases: 8. The germline V gene has CDR1 SGHNT and CDR2 YYREEE (reference sequence). The CDR3 is made up of 15 amino acids. CDR3 DNA: TGTGCCAGCAGCACGCGGACAGGGAAAACCTACGAGCAGTACTTC. Translating it yields CASSTRTGKTYEQYF.

The rearrangement joins TRBV5-4 to TRBJ2-5; D not certain. Germline loops: CDR1 SGHNT, CDR2 YYREEE (reference sequence). V lost 6 bases, J lost 1 base, and 13 bases lay in between. This CDR3 is built from 14 residues. In nucleotides, the CDR3 is TGTGCCAGCATCGTGGATGCTAGCCAAGAGACCCAGTACTTC. This translates into CASIVDASQETQYF.

This clone was found once. The chain recombines TRBV19 with TRBJ2-7; the match to TRBD1 covers 12 bases. This CDR3 is 15 amino acids long. V shed 3 bases, J shed 3 bases, and the junction held 3 bases outside the gene matches. Germline V gene lookup returns CDR1 LNHDA and CDR2 SQIVND (reference sequence). Written as DNA, the CDR3 is TGTGCCAGTAGTATCCGGGACAGGGGGCTCTACGAGCAGTACTTC. This encodes CASSIRDRGLYEQYF.

The rearrangement links TRBV25-1 to TRBJ2-1, with D maybe TRBD2 (5 bases). The CDR3 has 13 residues. V was trimmed by 3 bases and J by 12 bases, leaving 15 bases between them. Germline V gene sequence: CDR1 MGHDK, CDR2 SYGVNS. CDR3 in DNA: TGTGCCAGCAGTGACCCGGGGATAGCCCGGCAGTTCTTC. Translation gives CASSDPGIARQFF.

This clone has a single count. The V gene is TRBV12-3 or TRBV12-4, the J gene TRBJ2-3; D is unclear. V was pared by 5 bases and J by 4 bases, with 4 bases between. The CDR3 contains 11 residues. DNA for the CDR3: TGTGCCAGCAGTCTGTCAGATACGCAGTATTTT. Protein product: CASSLSDTQYF.

The chain recombines TRBV2 with TRBJ1-1; D not certain. CDR3 length: 14 amino acids. The germline gives CDR1 SNHLY, CDR2 FYNNEI. V gave up 7 bases and J gave up 5 bases, with 17 bases separating them. The CDR3 DNA follows: TGTGCCAGCACCGCCCTACCCGGGAGGACTGAAGCTTTCTTT. It specifies CASTALPGRTEAFF.

The V and J genes are TRBV25-1 and TRBJ2-1, with D possibly TRBD2 on 5 matching bases. CDR1 and CDR2 (germline): MGHDK, SYGVNS. The CDR3 consists of 15 residues. The V and J ends lost 1 base and 5 bases respectively, with 12 bases between them. The CDR3 region is CASSESAFGDNEQFF. The DNA for the CDR3 is TGTGCCAGCAGTGAATCTGCTTTCGGGGACAATGAGCAGTTCTTC. The variable domain in full, completed from reference TRBV25-1 and TRBJ2-1, reads EADIYQTPRYLVIGTGKKITLECSQTMGHDKMYWYQQDPGMELHLIHYSYGVNSTEKGDLSSESTVSRIRTEHFPLTLESARPSHTSQYLCASSESAFGDNEQFFGPGTRLTVL.

This rearrangement joins TRBV29-1 to TRBJ1-6; 10 positions match TRBD1. J was trimmed by 3 bases and V by 7 bases; bases with no gene match: 12. The CDR3 covers 17 residues. Germline V gene sequence: CDR1 SQVTM, CDR2 ANQGSEA. For the CDR3, the DNA is TGCAGCGCCCGGGACAGGGGTCCGCCGGACTATAATTCACCCCTCCACTTT. Protein: CSARDRGPPDYNSPLHF. Full variable domain (remainder filled in from reference TRBV29-1 and TRBJ1-6): SAVISQKPSRDICQRGTSLTIQCQVDSQVTMMFWYRQQPGQSLTLIATANQGSEATYESGFVIDKFPISRPNLTFSTLTVSNMSPEDSSIYLCSARDRGPPDYNSPLHFGNGTRLTVT.

The rearrangement uses TRBV6-6 and TRBJ2-7; TRBD1 matches at 7 bases. V shed 6 bases and J 3 bases; nucleotides not matched to a gene: 8. The V gene's germline CDR1 is MNHNY and CDR2 SVGAGI (reference sequence). The CDR3 contains 14 residues. The CDR3 nucleotides read TGTGCCAGCAGACCCAAGACAGGGCTCTACGAGCAGTACTTC. Protein: CASRPKTGLYEQYF.

The chain is built from TRBV24-1 and TRBJ1-1; D is undetermined. From germline, CDR1 is KGHDR and CDR2 SFDVKD. Trimming cost V 4 bases and J 7 bases, with 12 bases left between them. This CDR3 is 13 amino acids long. The CDR3 loop reads CATSDPRSGEAFF. The DNA of the CDR3 is TGTGCCACCAGTGACCCCCGGTCGGGTGAAGCTTTCTTT.

The chain joins TRBV5-4 to TRBJ1-5; the D is unclear. CDR1 SGHNT and CDR2 YYREEE come from the germline V gene (reference sequence). Trimming shortened V by 0 bases and J by 6 bases, and 13 bases separated the two germline ends. The CDR3 loop spans 15 amino acids. The CDR3 here is CASSLGGNTGQPQHF. The CDR3 DNA sequence: TGTGCCAGCAGCTTGGGCGGGAACACCGGTCAGCCCCAGCATTTT.

This clone was seen a few times. DNA of the CDR3: TGTGCCAGCAGCTTAGCGTTTGGGACAGGGGGCATGAACACTGAAGCTTTCTTT. Translation gives CASSLAFGTGGMNTEAFF. The J gene is TRBJ1-1, the V gene TRBV7-9; 12 positions match TRBD1. Germline V CDR1 and CDR2: SEHNR, FQNEAQ (reference sequence). CDR3 length: 18 amino acids. The J segment lost 0 bases and the V segment lost 0 bases, leaving 5 bases of the junction unmatched.

The chain is built from TRBV5-5 and TRBJ2-2; the match to TRBD1 covers 9 bases. The CDR3 covers 16 residues. CDR1 SGHKS and CDR2 YYEKEE come from the germline V gene (reference sequence). The ends lost 4 bases at V and 3 bases at J; junction bases unmatched: 7. The CDR3 spells CASSPPGQGYTGELFF. CDR3 nucleotides: TGTGCCAGCAGCCCCCCGGGACAGGGCTACACCGGGGAGCTGTTTTTT.

This clone turned up a few times. This chain connects TRBV10-2 to TRBJ2-5; 13 bases match TRBD2. J gave up 3 bases and V 6 bases, and 4 bases lay outside the gene matches. The CDR3 loop spans 15 amino acids. From germline, CDR1 is WSHSY and CDR2 SAAADI. For the CDR3, the DNA is TGCGCCAGCAGAGGACTAGCGGGAGAAGAAGAGACCCAGTACTTC. Its translation: CASRGLAGEEETQYF.

The chain uses TRBV27 and TRBJ2-5; TRBD2 matches 7 bases. There are 15 residues in the CDR3. V dropped 2 bases and J dropped 1; count of bases not matched to a gene: 4. Germline assignment: CDR1 MNHEY and CDR2 SMNVEV (reference sequence). The CDR3 DNA follows: TGTGCCAGCAGTTTAGTGGGCGGGGGCCAAGAGACCCAGTACTTC. Translated: CASSLVGGGQETQYF.

This chain links TRBV18 with TRBJ1-4, with D perhaps TRBD1 (5 bases). Germline CDR1 KGHSH, CDR2 LQKENI. V gave up 3 bases and J gave up 5 bases, with 13 bases separating them. The CDR3 totals 15 residues. For the CDR3, the DNA is TGTGCCAGCTCACCCGAGACAGCCCCAAATGAAAAACTGTTTTTT. Translation: CASSPETAPNEKLFF.

The sample holds a few counts of this clone. V and J are TRBV5-6 and TRBJ2-6; maybe TRBD2 (5 bases). Trimming shortened V by 2 bases and J by 0 bases, and 12 bases separated the two germline ends. Germline CDR1 reads SGHDT; CDR2 reads YYEEEE. This CDR3 has 17 residues. CDR3 in amino acids: CASSLSGLRSGANVLTF. The CDR3 DNA sequence: TGTGCCAGCAGCTTATCTGGACTCCGCTCTGGGGCCAACGTCCTGACTTTC.

V is TRBV10-3 and J is TRBJ2-2, with TRBD1 as a possible D gene (6 bases). The CDR3 runs to 15 residues. V was cut by 4 bases and J by 4 bases, with 13 bases left in between. Germline values: CDR1 ENHRY, CDR2 SYGVKD. In DNA, the CDR3 is TGTGCCATCAGTGGGTCAAAACAGGGCACCGGGGAGCTGTTTTTT. This codes for CAISGSKQGTGELFF.

V and J are TRBV6-5 and TRBJ1-4; possibly TRBD1 for D (5 bases). The CDR3 spans 15 residues. Germline V lookup: CDR1 MNHEY, CDR2 SVGAGI. V was cut by 6 bases and J by 4 bases, with 15 bases left in between. Here the CDR3 DNA reads TGTGCCAGCAGATTAGAGGGAGGGGTTAATGAAAAACTGTTTTTT. This gives the protein CASRLEGGVNEKLFF.

J is TRBJ1-6 and V is TRBV30; 8 nucleotides agree with TRBD1. The CDR3 covers 16 residues. V shed 3 bases, J shed 6 bases, and the junction held 10 bases outside the gene matches. CDR1 is GTSNPN and CDR2 is SVGIG in the germline V gene (reference sequence). The chain's CDR3 is CAWSPLGTGGNSPLHF. The CDR3 DNA reads as TGTGCCTGGAGCCCCCTGGGGACAGGTGGTAATTCACCCCTCCACTTT.

Here the CDR3 reads CASSFGASPLHF. CDR3 nucleotides: TGTGCCAGCAGCTTTGGGGCTTCACCCCTCCACTTT. This chain connects TRBV7-8 to TRBJ1-6; tentatively, D is TRBD1 (5 bases). The CDR3 is made up of 12 amino acids. Trimming took off 3 bases at V and 9 bases at J, with 6 bases between the two ends. Germline CDR1 reads SGHVS; CDR2 reads FQNEAQ.